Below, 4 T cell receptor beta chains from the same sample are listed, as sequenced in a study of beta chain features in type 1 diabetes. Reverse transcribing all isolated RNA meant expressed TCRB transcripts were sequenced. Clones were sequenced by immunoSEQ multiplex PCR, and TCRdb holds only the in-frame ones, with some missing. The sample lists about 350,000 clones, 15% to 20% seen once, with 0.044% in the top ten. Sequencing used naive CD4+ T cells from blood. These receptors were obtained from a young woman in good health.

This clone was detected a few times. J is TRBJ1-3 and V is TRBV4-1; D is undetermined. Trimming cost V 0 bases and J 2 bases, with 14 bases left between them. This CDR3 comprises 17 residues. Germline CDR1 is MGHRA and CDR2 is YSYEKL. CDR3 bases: TGCGCCAGCAGCCAAGATCCGGGAGGCGGCCCTGGAAACACCATATATTTT. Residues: CASSQDPGGGPGNTIYF.

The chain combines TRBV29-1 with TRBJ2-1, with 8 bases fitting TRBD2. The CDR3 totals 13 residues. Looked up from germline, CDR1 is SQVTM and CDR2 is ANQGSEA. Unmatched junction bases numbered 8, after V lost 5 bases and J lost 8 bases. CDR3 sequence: CSVLRGGFHEQFF. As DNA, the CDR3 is TGCAGCGTTCTCCGGGGGGGATTCCATGAGCAGTTCTTC.

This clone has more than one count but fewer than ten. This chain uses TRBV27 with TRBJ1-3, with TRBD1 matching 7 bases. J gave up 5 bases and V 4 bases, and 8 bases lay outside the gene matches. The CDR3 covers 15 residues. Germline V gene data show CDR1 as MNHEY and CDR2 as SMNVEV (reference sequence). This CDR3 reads CASSSSGQPRNTIYF. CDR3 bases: TGTGCCAGCAGTTCCTCGGGACAGCCACGAAACACCATATATTTT.

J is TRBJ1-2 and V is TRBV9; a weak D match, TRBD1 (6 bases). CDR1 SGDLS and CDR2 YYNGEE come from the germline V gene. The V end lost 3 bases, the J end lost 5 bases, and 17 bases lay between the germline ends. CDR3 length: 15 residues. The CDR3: CASSGPMDRLYGYTF. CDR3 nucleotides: TGTGCCAGCAGCGGGCCGATGGACAGACTATATGGCTACACCTTC.